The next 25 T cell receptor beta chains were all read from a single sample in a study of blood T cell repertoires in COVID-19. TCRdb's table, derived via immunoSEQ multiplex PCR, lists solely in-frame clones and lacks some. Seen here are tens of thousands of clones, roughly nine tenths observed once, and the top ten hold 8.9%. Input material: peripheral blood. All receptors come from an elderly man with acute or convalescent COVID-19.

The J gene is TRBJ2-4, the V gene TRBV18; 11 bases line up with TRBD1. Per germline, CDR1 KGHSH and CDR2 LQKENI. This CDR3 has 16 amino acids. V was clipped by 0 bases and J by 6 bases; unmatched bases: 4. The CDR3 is CASSPPMGQGGNIQYF. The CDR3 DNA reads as TGTGCCAGCTCACCACCGATGGGACAGGGGGGAAACATTCAGTACTTC.

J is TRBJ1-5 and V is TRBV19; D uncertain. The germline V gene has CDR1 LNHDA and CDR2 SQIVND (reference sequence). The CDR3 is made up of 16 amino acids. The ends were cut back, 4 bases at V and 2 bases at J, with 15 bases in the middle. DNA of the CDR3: TGTGCCAGTAGTAACCTCCTAATTCCGGGCAATCAGCCCCAGCATTTT. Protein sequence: CASSNLLIPGNQPQHF.

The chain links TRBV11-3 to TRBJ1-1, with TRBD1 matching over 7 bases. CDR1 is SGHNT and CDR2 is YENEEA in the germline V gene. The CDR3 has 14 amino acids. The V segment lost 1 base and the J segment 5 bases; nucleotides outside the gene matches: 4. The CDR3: CASSLGQGSTEAFF. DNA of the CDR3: TGTGCCAGCAGCTTAGGACAGGGCTCAACTGAAGCTTTCTTT.

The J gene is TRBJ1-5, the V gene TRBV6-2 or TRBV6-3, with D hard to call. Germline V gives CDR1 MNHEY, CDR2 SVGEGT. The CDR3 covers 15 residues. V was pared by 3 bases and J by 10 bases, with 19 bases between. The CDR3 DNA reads TGTGCCAGCAGTTATGGCCTAGCCAACCTCAGTCCCCAGCATTTT. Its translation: CASSYGLANLSPQHF.

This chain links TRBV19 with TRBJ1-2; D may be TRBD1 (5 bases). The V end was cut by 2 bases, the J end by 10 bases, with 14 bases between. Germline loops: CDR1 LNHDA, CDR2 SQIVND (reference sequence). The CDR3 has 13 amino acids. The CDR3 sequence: CASSISQGHPYTF. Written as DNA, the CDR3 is TGTGCCAGTAGTATATCTCAAGGACACCCCTACACCTTC.

CDR3 DNA: TGTGCCAGCAGCGTAGTCACAGGTGAGGTAGCTTTCTTT. Protein: CASSVVTGEVAFF. V usage is TRBV9 and J usage is TRBJ1-1; the D gene is possibly TRBD1 (5 bases). The germline CDR1 and CDR2 sequences are SGDLS and YYNGEE. V gave up 0 bases and J gave up 10 bases, with 13 bases separating them. The CDR3 consists of 13 residues.

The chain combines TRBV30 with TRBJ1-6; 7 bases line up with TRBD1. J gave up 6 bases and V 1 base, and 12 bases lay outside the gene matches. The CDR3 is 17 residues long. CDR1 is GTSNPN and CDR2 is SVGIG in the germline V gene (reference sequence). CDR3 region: CAWSANPTGRGNSPLHF. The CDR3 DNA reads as TGTGCCTGGAGTGCTAATCCGACAGGGAGAGGTAATTCACCCCTCCACTTT.

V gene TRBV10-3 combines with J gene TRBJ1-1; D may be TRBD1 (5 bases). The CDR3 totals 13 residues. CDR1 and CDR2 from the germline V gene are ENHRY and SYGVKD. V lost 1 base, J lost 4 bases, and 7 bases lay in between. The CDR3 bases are TGTGCCATCAGTGAGTACCAGGGCACTGAAGCTTTCTTT. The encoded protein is CAISEYQGTEAFF.

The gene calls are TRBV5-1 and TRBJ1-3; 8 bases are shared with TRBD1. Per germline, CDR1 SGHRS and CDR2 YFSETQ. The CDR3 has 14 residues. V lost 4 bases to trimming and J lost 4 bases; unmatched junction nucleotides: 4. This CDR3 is CASSQRQGGNTIYF. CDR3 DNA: TGCGCCAGCAGCCAACGACAGGGGGGAAACACCATATATTTT.

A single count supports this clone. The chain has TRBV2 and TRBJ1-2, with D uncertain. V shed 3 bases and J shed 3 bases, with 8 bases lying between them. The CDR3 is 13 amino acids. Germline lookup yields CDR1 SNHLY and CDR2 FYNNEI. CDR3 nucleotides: TGTGCCAGCAGTGAGGGCAGTTACTATGGCTACACCTTC. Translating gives CASSEGSYYGYTF.

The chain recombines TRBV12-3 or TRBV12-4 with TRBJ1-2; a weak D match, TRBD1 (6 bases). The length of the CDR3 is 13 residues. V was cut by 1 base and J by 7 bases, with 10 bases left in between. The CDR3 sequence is CASSLDREGGYTF. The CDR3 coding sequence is TGTGCCAGCAGTTTAGACAGGGAGGGTGGCTACACCTTC.

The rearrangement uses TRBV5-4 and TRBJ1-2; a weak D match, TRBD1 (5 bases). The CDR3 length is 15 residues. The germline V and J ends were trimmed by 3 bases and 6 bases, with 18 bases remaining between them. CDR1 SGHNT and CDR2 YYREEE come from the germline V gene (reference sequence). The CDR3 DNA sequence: TGTGCCAGCAGCTCCGGCGGGACCGAGTCGAATGGCTACACCTTC. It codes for CASSSGGTESNGYTF.

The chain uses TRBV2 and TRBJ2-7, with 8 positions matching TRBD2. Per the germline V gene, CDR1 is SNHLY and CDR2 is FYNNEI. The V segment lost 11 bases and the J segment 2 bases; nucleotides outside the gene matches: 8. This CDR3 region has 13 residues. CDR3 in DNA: TGTGCCTGGACTAGCCCAGAGACCTACGAGCAGTACTTC. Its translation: CAWTSPETYEQYF.

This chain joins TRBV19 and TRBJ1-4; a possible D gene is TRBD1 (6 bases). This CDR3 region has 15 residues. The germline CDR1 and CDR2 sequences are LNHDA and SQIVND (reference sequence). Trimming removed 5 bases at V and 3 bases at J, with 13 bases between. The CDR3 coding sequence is TGTGCCAGTAGTGTGACAGGCTCGGCTAATGAAAAACTGTTTTTT. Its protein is CASSVTGSANEKLFF.

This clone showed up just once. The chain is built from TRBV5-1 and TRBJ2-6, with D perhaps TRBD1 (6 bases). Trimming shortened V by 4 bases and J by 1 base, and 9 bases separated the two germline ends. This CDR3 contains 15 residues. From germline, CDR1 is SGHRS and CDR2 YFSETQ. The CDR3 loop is CASSAQGSGANVLTF. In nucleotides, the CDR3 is TGCGCCAGCAGCGCACAGGGTTCTGGGGCCAACGTCCTGACTTTC.

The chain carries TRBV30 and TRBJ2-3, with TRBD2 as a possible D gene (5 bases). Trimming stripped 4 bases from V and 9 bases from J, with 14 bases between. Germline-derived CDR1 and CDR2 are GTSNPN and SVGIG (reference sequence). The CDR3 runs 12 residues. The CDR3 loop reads CAWKESSSTQYF. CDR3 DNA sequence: TGTGCCTGGAAAGAATCTAGCTCCACGCAGTATTTT.

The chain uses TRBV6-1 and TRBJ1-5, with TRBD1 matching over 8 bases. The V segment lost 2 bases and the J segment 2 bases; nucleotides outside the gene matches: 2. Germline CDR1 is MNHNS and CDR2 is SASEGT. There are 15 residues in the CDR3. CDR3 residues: CASSETGGGNQPQHF. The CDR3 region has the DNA TGTGCCAGCAGTGAAACAGGGGGAGGCAATCAGCCCCAGCATTTT.

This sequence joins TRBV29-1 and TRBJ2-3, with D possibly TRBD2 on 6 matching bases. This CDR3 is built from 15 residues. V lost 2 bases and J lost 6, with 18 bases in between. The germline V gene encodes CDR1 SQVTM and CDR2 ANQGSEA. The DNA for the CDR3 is TGCAGCGTTGAAAGGAAGGGAGGTTATTACGATACGCAGTATTTT. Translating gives CSVERKGGYYDTQYF.

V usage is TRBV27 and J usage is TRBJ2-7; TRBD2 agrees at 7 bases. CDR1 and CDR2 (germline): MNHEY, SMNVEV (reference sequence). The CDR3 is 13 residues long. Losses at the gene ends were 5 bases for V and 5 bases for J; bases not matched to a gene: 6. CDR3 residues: CASSLRESNEQYF. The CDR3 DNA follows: TGTGCCAGCAGTCTGCGGGAGAGTAACGAGCAGTACTTC.

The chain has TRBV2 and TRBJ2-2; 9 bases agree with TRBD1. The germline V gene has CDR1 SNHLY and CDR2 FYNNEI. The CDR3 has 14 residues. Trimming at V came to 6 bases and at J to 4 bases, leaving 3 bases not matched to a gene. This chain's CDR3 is CASSGQGITGELFF. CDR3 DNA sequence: TGTGCCAGCAGCGGACAGGGGATCACCGGGGAGCTGTTTTTT. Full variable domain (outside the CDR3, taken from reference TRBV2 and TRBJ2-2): EPEVTQTPSHQVTQMGQEVILRCVPISNHLYFYWYRQILGQKVEFLVSFYNNEISEKSEIFDDQFSVERPDGSNFTLKIRSTKLEDSAMYFCASSGQGITGELFFGEGSRLTVL.

The CDR3: CALSLDRGPGYGYTF. The CDR3 DNA sequence: TGTGCCCTGTCCCTGGACAGGGGGCCCGGCTATGGCTACACCTTC. V is TRBV30 and J is TRBJ1-2; 11 nucleotides align to TRBD1. The CDR3 sequence is 15 residues long. CDR1 GTSNPN and CDR2 SVGIG come from the germline V gene (reference sequence). V shed 8 bases, J shed 4 bases, and the junction held 12 bases outside the gene matches.

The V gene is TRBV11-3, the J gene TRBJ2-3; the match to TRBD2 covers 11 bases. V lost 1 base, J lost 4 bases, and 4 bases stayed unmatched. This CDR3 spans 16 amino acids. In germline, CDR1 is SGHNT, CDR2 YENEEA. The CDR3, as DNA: TGTGCCAGCAGCTTAGCCGCTAGCGGGGGGCCAGATACGCAGTATTTT. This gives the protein CASSLAASGGPDTQYF.

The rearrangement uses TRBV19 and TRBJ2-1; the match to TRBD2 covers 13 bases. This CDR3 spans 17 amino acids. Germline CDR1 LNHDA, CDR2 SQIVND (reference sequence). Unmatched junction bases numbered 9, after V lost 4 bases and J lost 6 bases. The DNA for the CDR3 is TGTGCCAGTAGTACCTCTCTTAGACTAGCGGGGGGCAATGAGCAGTTCTTC. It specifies CASSTSLRLAGGNEQFF.

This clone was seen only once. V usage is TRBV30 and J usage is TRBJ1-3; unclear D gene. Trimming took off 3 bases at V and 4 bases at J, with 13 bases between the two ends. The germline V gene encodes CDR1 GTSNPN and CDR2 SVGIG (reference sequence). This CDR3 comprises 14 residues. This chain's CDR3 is CAWSPGNPGNTIYF. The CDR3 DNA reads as TGTGCCTGGAGCCCCGGGAATCCCGGAAACACCATATATTTT.

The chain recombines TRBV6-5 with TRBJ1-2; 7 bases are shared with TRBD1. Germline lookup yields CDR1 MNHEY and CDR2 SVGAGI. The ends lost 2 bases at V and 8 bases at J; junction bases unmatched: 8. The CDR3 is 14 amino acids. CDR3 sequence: CASSYRGPSEGYTF. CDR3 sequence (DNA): TGTGCCAGCAGTTACAGGGGGCCGTCGGAAGGCTACACCTTC.